Listed below are T cell receptor beta chains from one sample, sequenced in a study of shared clonotypes between healthy human individuals. The table came from immunoSEQ multiplex PCR; TCRdb's copy has only in-frame clones and leaves some out. This table holds about 2.2 million clones, under 95% found once. Sequencing was carried out using naive CD8+ T cells from PBMCs. The receptors here all came from a man between 18 and 35 years old in good health. Some clones in this sample may be carry-over from other donors' samples. Both conserved end residues are part of each CDR3. D genes are given only for firm matches. A row's size may be missing; if present it is once, few, many or a size class.

TRBV21-1	TRBJ1-5	.	.	TGTGCCAGCAGCGCCCTTGGGGAAACGCAATGCAATCAGCCCCAGCATTTT	CASSALGETQCNQPQHF
TRBV2	TRBJ1-2	TRBD1	.	TGTGCCAGCAAGAGGGGGACAGGGGGTAACTATGGCTACACCTTC	CASKRGTGGNYGYTF
TRBV11-2	TRBJ2-3	TRBD2	.	TGTGCCAGCAGCTTAGATCCGGGAGGGCGGGAAGATACGCAGTATTTT	CASSLDPGGREDTQYF
TRBV28	TRBJ1-2	TRBD1	.	TGTGCCAGCAGTCCCAGACAGGGCCCCTATGGCTACACCTTC	CASSPRQGPYGYTF
TRBV13	TRBJ2-7	TRBD1	.	TGTGCCAGCAGCCCTGGACAGGGGGGAACTGACGAGCAGTACTTC	CASSPGQGGTDEQYF
TRBV18	TRBJ2-5	.	.	TGTGCCAGCTCACCATCCAGGTCGGAGACCCAGTACTTC	CASSPSRSETQYF
TRBV11-1	TRBJ2-7	TRBD2	once	TGTGCCAGCAGCTTACTAGCGGGGGGCCCCGGGGACGAGCAGTACTTC	CASSLLAGGPGDEQYF
TRBV28	TRBJ2-1	.	once	TGTGCCAGCAGTTGGGTCAGGTACAATGAGCAGTTCTTC	CASSWVRYNEQFF
TRBV10-3	TRBJ2-1	TRBD1	.	TGTGCCATCAGTCCAGGACAGGGGTCCTACAATGAGCAGTTCTTC	CAISPGQGSYNEQFF
TRBV28	TRBJ1-2	.	.	TGTGCCAGCAGCCAGGGTTCCGATGGCTACACCTTC	CASSQGSDGYTF
TRBV7-9	TRBJ1-4	.	.	TGTGCCAGCAGCTTAGGCGGGGGTCGAGAAAAACTGTTTTTT	CASSLGGGREKLFF
TRBV28	TRBJ2-2	.	.	TGTGCCAGCAGACCGGACAGAAGTACGAACACCGGGGAGCTGTTTTTT	CASRPDRSTNTGELFF
TRBV28	TRBJ2-7	TRBD2	.	TGTGCCAGCCCGGGGCTAGCGGGAGCCCCAAGCTCCTACGAGCAGTACTTC	CASPGLAGAPSSYEQYF
TRBV6-5	TRBJ2-7	TRBD2	once	TGTGCCAGCAGTTTCGGGAGGAGTGGATTCTTCTACGAGCAGTACTTC	CASSFGRSGFFYEQYF
TRBV7-6	TRBJ2-2	TRBD2	.	TGTGCCAGCAGCAACCGTGGGAGGGACACCGGGGAGCTGTTTTTT	CASSNRGRDTGELFF
TRBV6-5	TRBJ1-3	.	.	TGTGCCAGCTCGCCCCGGCCAGGGGGAAACACCATATATTTT	CASSPRPGGNTIYF
TRBV4-1	TRBJ2-1	TRBD2	.	TGCGCCAGCAGCCAAGACCGACGGACTAGCGGCTACAATGAGCAGTTCTTC	CASSQDRRTSGYNEQFF
TRBV15	TRBJ2-7	.	.	TGTGCCACCAGCCCAGAGGAGGGCTTGGAGCAGTACTTC	CATSPEEGLEQYF
TRBV15	TRBJ2-1	TRBD1	.	TGTGCCACCAGCAGAGGACAGGGGGCTGCCTACAATGAGCAGTTCTTC	CATSRGQGAAYNEQFF
TRBV28	TRBJ2-7	TRBD2	once	TGTGCCAGCAGTTTCGTTAGCGGGAGTTACGAGCAGTACTTC	CASSFVSGSYEQYF
TRBV5-1	TRBJ2-5	.	.	TGCGCCAGCAGGCCCCACATCGACCGGGACAGCGAGGGGGGGACCCAGTACTTC	CASRPHIDRDSEGGTQYF
TRBV29-1	TRBJ2-7	TRBD2	.	TGCAGCGTAGGACTAGCGGGATTTTACGAGCAGTACTTC	CSVGLAGFYEQYF
TRBV27	TRBJ2-7	.	.	TGTGCCAGCAGTTTATTAGCGTCCGCCTACGAGCAGTACTTC	CASSLLASAYEQYF
TRBV4-3	TRBJ2-7	.	.	TGCGCCAGCAGCCATCAAGGGGGGACACCCTTGCACGAGCAGTACTTC	CASSHQGGTPLHEQYF
TRBV11-2	TRBJ2-1	.	.	TGTGCCAGCAGCTTTGTCGGGGACAATGAGCAGTTCTTC	CASSFVGDNEQFF